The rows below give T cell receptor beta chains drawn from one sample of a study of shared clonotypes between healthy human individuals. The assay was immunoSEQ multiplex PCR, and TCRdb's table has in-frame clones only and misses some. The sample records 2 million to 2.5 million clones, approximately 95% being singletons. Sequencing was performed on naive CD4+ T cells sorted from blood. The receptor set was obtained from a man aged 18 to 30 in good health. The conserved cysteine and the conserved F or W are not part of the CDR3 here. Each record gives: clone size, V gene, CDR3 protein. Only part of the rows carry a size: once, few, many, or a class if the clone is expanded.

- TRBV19 ASSSLAGLAGAYPLLT
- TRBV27 ASRIEGKVTGELF
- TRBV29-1 SVAGTTEAF
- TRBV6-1 ASILDRTPSYEQY
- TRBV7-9 ASSWGTVATNEKLF
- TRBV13 ASSPKDQPAGYT
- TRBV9 ASSVDGQPSYEQY
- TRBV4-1 ASSQPSGGRYEQY
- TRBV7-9 ASSNLGLADEQF
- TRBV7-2 ASSKSRNTEAF
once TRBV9 ASSVALAGGRESTQY
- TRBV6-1 ASNGGDHNSPLH
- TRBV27 ASSLRGTSGIYEQY
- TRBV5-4 ASSPQTGGTEAF
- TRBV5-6 ASSPDERNYGYT
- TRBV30 AWSVLGRSTDTQY
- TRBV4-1 ASSRLPSSYNEQF
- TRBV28 ASSFGRANEQF
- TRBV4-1 ASSQDSGSMSYNEQF
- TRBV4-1 ASSQLRGQMNTEAF
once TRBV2 ASRLPSGGEYEQY
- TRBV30 AWRRGGVPEKLF
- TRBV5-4 ASSRGFTGELF
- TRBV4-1 ASSQEGGSRNEKLF
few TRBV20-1 SARGSYEQY
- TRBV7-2 ASSLAGLAGTETQY
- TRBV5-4 ASSLAKPGSGANVLT
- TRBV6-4 ASSGRDRVRGDTQY
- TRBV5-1 ASSLEWGNTQY
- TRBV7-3 ASSLLAVGGESYEQY
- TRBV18 ASSPQGAREQY
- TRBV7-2 ASSLTFVLAGAGEQY
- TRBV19 ASSISGRQGETQY
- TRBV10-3 AISGTGISYEQY
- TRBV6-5 ASSRTGGAEAF
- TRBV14 ASSQVQGTLYPYNEQF
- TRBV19 ASSTQLPAAHRIYEQY
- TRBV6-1 ASRPGGTNQETQY
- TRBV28 ASVDGRVNSPLH
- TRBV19 ASEYSGDSTEAF
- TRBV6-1 ASRETGGLF
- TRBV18 ASSPQRNTGELF
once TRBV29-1 SVEVVARETQY
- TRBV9 ASSVGGQEGNIQY
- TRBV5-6 ASSFGQGRNQPQH
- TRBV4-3 ASSQEQVGNYGYT